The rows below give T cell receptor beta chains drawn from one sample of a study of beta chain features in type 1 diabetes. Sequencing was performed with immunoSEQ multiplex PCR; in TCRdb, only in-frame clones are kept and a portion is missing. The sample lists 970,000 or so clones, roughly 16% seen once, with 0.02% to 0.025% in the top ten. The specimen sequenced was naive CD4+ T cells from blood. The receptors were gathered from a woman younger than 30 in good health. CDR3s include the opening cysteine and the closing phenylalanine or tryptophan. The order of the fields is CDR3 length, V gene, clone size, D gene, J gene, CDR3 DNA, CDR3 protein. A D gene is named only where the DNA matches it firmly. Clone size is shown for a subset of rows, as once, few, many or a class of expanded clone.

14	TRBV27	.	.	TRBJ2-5	TGTGCCAGCAGTTTTTTCCGCAACCAAGAGACCCAGTACTTC	CASSFFRNQETQYF
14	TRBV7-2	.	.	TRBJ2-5	TGTGCCAGCAGCTTAGGCGGGGTCCAAGAGACCCAGTACTTC	CASSLGGVQETQYF
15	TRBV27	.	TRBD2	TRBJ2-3	TGTGCCAGCAGTTTTAGCGGGGGGGGCACAGATACGCAGTATTTT	CASSFSGGGTDTQYF
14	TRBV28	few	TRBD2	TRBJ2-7	TGTGCCAGCAGGCGACTAGCGGGCCAGGCCGAGCAGTACTTC	CASRRLAGQAEQYF
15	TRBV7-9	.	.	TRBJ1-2	TGTGCCAGCAGCTTAGATGACCCCCAATTCTATGGCTACACCTTC	CASSLDDPQFYGYTF
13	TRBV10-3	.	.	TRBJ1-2	TGTGCCATCAGTGACAGGGGAAACTATGGCTACACCTTC	CAISDRGNYGYTF
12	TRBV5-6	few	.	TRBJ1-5	TGTGCCAGCAGCTCCGAGTACCAGCCCCAGCATTTT	CASSSEYQPQHF
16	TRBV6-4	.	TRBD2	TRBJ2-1	TGTGCCAGCAGTGCCAATCCGGGACTAGCGGGAGGGACACAGTTCTTC	CASSANPGLAGGTQFF
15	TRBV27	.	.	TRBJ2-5	TGTGCCAGCAGTTCGCACCGACAGGGAGGGGAGACCCAGTACTTC	CASSSHRQGGETQYF
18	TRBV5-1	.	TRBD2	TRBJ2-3	TGCGCCAGCAGCTTGAGAGCTAGCGGGAGGGCCGGGGCAGATACGCAGTATTTT	CASSLRASGRAGADTQYF
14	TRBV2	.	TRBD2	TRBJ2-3	TGTGCCAGCAGTGTTAGCGGGAGGGCAGATACGCAGTATTTT	CASSVSGRADTQYF
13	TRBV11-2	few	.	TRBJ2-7	TGTGCCAGCAGCTTTACGCGACAGGGTCGGAGGGACTTC	CASSFTRQGRRDF
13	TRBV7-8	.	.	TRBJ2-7	TGTGCCAGCAGCTTTGGGAAGGGCTACGAGCAGTACTTC	CASSFGKGYEQYF
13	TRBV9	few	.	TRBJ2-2	TGTGCCAGCAGCCCTCAGGACACCGGGGAGCTGTTTTTT	CASSPQDTGELFF
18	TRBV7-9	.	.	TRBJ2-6	TGTGCCACGTCCCAAAACAGGGAACAAACCTCTGGGGCCAACGTCCTGACTTTC	CATSQNREQTSGANVLTF
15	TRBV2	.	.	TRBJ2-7	TGTGCCAGCAGAGGAGAGACCTATCCTAATGGCGAGCAGTACTTC	CASRGETYPNGEQYF
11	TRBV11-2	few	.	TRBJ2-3	TGTGCCAGCAGCTTGCGGGATACGCAGTATTTT	CASSLRDTQYF
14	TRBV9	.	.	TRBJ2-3	TGTGCCAGCAGCATGACAGTCAGCACAGATACGCAGTATTTT	CASSMTVSTDTQYF
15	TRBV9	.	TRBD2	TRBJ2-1	TGTGCCAGCAGCCCATGGCGGGAGCGGTACAATGAGCAGTTCTTC	CASSPWRERYNEQFF